The present TCR beta chain was sequenced within a study of T cell repertoires in cytomegalovirus infection (dated by TCRdb to the late 2010s). Background on the whole study: Alongside well-studied HLA-B-restricted epitopes, the peptide stimulations were aimed at recently identified HLA-C-restricted CMV epitopes, whose presentation resists viral immunomodulation. The HLA type of each donor mattered for the analysis, because public TCR beta signatures pointed to carriage of CMV infection along with the matching HLA type.

According to the study, the label for this sample's treatment or condition signals: in vitro stimulation with specific CMV peptide epitopes to enrich CMV-specific T cells. Instrument on record: Illumina HiSeq 1500. TCRdb ran its own pipeline on the public reads, namely fastp trimming at Q25 and MiXCR clone calling, and kept in-frame beta chains. Rows are unified per CDR3 protein, each entry keeping the most common DNA and genes. The sample records hundreds of thousands of distinct CDR3 sequences, 25% to 35% of which are singletons. The ten largest clones capture 20% of the sample. Points the paper makes about the study in general: In the ex vivo response, HLA-C-restricted CMV-specific TCR beta clonotypes were dominant, and in two of eight donors the single most frequent clonotype came from this HLA-C-restricted group. Carriers of CMV infection plus the relevant HLA type were discriminated by the cumulative frequency of public TCR beta family members in the study cohort and in an independent roughly 350-donor cohort.

Concerning this clonotype itself: Its antigen has not been determined. No qualities accompany the bases; no much larger clone lies one base away.

Sample: cultured PBMCs, taken from culture after CMV antigen stimulation. The TCR was taken from a human donor in good health (CMV status not recorded). Some clones in this sample may be carry-over from other donors' samples.

The DNA sequence follows: TGTGCCAGCAGTGAACTTGGGACAGGCCTGAACACTGAAGCTTTCTTT. It codes for CASSELGTGLNTEAFF. The chain couples TRBV6-1 to TRBJ1-1, and 8 junctional nucleotides match TRBD1. The germline V gene provides CDR1 MNHNS and CDR2 SASEGT. V trim: 2 bases; J trim: 0 bases; unmatched bases: 5. The CDR3 measures 16 amino acids from cysteine to phenylalanine. Only the CDR3 part of the read is kept: 48 bases, read in frame from the first base.